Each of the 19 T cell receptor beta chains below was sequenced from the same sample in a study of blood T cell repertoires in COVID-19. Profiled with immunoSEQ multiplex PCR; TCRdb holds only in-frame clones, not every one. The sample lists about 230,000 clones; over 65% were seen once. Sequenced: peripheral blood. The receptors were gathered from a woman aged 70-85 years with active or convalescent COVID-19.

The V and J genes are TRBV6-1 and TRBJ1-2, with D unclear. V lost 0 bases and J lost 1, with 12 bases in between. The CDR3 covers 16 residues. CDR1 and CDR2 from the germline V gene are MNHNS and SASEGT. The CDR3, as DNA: TGTGCCAGCAGTGAAGCGCTTCGGGGAGGTAACTATGGCTACACCTTC. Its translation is CASSEALRGGNYGYTF.

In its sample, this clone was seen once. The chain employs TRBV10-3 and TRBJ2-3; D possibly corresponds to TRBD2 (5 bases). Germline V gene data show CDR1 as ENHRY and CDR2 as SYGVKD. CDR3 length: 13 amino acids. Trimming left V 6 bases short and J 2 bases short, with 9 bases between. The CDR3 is CAIRNGNTDTQYF. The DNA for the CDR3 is TGTGCCATCAGGAACGGGAACACAGATACGCAGTATTTT.

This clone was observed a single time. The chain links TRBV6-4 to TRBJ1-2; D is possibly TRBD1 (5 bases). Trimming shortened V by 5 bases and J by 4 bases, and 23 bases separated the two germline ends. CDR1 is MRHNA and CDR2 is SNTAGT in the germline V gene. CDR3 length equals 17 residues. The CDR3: CASSPGGKGLQIYGYTF. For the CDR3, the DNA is TGTGCCAGCAGTCCCGGTGGAAAGGGACTCCAGATCTATGGCTACACCTTC.

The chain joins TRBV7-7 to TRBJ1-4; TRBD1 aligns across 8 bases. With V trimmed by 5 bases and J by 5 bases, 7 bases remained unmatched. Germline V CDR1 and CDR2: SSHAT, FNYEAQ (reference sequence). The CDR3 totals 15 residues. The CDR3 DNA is TGTGCCAGCAGCCCCACGGGACAGGCAAATGAAAAACTGTTTTTT. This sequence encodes CASSPTGQANEKLFF.

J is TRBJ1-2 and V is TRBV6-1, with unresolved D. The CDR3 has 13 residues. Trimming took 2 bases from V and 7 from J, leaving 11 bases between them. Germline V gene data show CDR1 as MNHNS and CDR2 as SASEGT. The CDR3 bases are TGTGCCAGCAGTGAAAGTGGGCAGGCTGGCTACACCTTC. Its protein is CASSESGQAGYTF.

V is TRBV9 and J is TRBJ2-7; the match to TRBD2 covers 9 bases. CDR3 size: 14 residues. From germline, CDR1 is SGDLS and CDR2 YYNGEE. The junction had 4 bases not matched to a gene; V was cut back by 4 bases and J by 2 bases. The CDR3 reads CASSSRLAAYEQYF. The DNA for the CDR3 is TGTGCCAGCAGCTCACGACTAGCGGCCTACGAGCAGTACTTC.

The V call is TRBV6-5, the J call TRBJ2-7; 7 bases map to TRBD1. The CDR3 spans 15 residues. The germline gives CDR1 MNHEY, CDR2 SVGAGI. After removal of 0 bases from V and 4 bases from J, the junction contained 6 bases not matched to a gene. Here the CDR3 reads CASSYSGTVRYEQYF. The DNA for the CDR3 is TGTGCCAGCAGTTACTCCGGGACAGTAAGATACGAGCAGTACTTC.

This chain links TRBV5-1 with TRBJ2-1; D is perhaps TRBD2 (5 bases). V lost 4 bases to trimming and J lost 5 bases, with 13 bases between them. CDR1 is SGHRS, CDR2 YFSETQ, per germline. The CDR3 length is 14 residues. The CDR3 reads CASSDSPGNNEQFF. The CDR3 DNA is TGCGCCAGCAGCGATAGCCCGGGAAACAATGAGCAGTTCTTC.

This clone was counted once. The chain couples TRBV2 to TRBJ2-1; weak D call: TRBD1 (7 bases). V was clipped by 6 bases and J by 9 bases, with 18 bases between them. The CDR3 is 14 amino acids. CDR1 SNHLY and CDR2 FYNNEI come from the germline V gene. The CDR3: CASSLTGFSGEQFF. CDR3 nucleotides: TGTGCCAGCAGCTTGACAGGGTTTAGCGGTGAGCAGTTCTTC.

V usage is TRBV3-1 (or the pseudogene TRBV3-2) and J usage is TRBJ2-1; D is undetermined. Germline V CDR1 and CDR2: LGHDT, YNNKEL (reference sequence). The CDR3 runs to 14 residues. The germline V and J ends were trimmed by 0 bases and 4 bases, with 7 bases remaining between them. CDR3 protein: CASSQERQYNEQFF. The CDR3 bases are TGTGCCAGCAGCCAAGAGAGGCAATACAATGAGCAGTTCTTC.

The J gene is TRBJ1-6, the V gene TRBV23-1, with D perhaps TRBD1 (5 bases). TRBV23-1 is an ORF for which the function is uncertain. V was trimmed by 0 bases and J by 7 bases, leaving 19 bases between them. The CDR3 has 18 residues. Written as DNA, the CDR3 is TGCGCCAGCAGTCAATCGGTAGTCGCAGGGCCCTTGAATTCACCCCTCCACTTT. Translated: CASSQSVVAGPLNSPLHF.

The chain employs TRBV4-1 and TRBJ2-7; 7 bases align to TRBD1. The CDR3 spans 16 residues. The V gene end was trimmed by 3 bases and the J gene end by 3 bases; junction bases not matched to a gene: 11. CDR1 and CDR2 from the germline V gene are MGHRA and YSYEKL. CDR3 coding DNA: TGCGCCAGCAGCCACTCCGGACAACAGGGGATCTACGAGCAGTACTTC. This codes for CASSHSGQQGIYEQYF.

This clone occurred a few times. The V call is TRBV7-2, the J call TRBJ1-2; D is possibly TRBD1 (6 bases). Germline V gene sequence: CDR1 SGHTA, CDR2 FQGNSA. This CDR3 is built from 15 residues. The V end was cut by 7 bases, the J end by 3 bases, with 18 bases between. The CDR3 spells CASISRRDIDYGYTF. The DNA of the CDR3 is TGTGCCAGCATCTCGAGAAGGGACATCGACTATGGCTACACCTTC.

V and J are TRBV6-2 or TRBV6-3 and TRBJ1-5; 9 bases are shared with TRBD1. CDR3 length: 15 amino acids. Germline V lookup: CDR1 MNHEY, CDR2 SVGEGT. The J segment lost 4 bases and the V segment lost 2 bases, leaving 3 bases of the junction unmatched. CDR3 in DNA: TGTGCCAGCAGTTACCCGGGACAGGGTAATCAGCCCCAGCATTTT. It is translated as CASSYPGQGNQPQHF.

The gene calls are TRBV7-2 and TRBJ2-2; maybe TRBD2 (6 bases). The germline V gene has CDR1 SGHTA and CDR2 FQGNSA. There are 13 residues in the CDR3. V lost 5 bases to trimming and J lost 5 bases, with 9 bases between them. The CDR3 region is CASSRGTTGELFF. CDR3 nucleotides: TGTGCCAGCAGCCGAGGGACTACCGGGGAGCTGTTTTTT. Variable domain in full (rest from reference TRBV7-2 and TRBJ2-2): GAGVSQSPSNKVTEKGKDVELRCDPISGHTALYWYRQSLGQGLEFLIYFQGNSAPDKSGLPSDRFSAERTGGSVSTLTIQRTQQEDSAVYLCASSRGTTGELFFGEGSRLTVL.

Written as DNA, the CDR3 is TGTGCCAGCACACCAATGCGGGGGTATGGCTACACCTTC. It yields the protein CASTPMRGYGYTF. J is TRBJ1-2 and V is TRBV27, with a tentative D call TRBD1 (5 bases). In germline, CDR1 is MNHEY, CDR2 SMNVEV (reference sequence). Trimming removed 7 bases at V and 5 bases at J, with 14 bases between. This CDR3 has 13 amino acids.

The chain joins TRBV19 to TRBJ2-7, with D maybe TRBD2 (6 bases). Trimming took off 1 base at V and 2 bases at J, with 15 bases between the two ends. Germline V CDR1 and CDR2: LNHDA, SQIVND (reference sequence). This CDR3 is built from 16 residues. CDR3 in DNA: TGTGCCAGTAGTATAGTTCGAGCGGGTTTCACCTACGAGCAGTACTTC. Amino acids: CASSIVRAGFTYEQYF.

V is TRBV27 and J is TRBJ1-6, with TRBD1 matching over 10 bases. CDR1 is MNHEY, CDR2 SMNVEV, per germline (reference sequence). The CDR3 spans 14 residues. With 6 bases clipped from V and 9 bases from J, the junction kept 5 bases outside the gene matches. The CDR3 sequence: CASSRQGAVSPLHF. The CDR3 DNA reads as TGTGCCAGCAGCAGACAGGGGGCTGTTTCACCCCTCCACTTT.

This CDR3 is CASSYSGGVDTQYF. The CDR3, as DNA: TGTGCCAGCAGCTATAGCGGGGGGGTAGATACGCAGTATTTT. V gene TRBV9 combines with J gene TRBJ2-3; TRBD2 matches 11 bases. From germline, CDR1 is SGDLS and CDR2 YYNGEE. The junction had 3 bases not matched to a gene; V was cut back by 4 bases and J by 5 bases. The CDR3 covers 14 residues.